A selection of T cell receptor beta chains follows, all from one sample in a study of Graves' ophthalmopathy and Graves' hyperthyroidism. TCRdb itself ran the multiplex PCR reads through MiXCR, one entry per CDR3 protein. The sample has some 750,000 distinct CDR3 sequences, 40% seen once. Sequenced material: peripheral blood. These receptor sequences come from an adult man with Graves' ophthalmopathy. CDR3s include the opening cysteine and the closing phenylalanine or tryptophan.

V gene: TRBV10-3; J gene: TRBJ1-5; CDR3 length: 14; CDR3 protein: CAISERPGDQPQHF
V gene: TRBV11-2; J gene: TRBJ2-5; CDR3 length: 14; CDR3 protein: CASSWTGSEETQYF
V gene: TRBV20-1; J gene: TRBJ2-2; CDR3 length: 13; CDR3 protein: CSATTTNTGELFF
V gene: TRBV29-1; J gene: TRBJ1-2; CDR3 length: 12; CDR3 protein: CSVVRDTQGYTF
V gene: TRBV7-2; J gene: TRBJ2-7; CDR3 length: 13; CDR3 protein: CASSLGGDSEQYF
V gene: TRBV7-8; J gene: TRBJ1-4; CDR3 length: 13; CDR3 protein: CASTTQGFEKLFF
V gene: TRBV2; J gene: TRBJ2-5; CDR3 length: 11; CDR3 protein: CAGFGGETQYF
V gene: TRBV10-2; J gene: TRBJ2-7; CDR3 length: 13; CDR3 protein: CASSTREAYEQYF
V gene: TRBV29-1; J gene: TRBJ2-7; CDR3 length: 13; CDR3 protein: CSGDRVVGDEQYF
V gene: TRBV15; J gene: TRBJ2-7; CDR3 length: 15; CDR3 protein: CATSRDREVSYEQYF
V gene: TRBV11-2; J gene: TRBJ2-7; CDR3 length: 12; CDR3 protein: CASSSILYEQYF
V gene: TRBV7-2; J gene: TRBJ1-3; CDR3 length: 15; CDR3 protein: CASSQDGGSGNTIYF
V gene: TRBV24-1; J gene: TRBJ1-5; CDR3 length: 15; CDR3 protein: CASSPGPTPNQPQHF
V gene: TRBV20-1; J gene: TRBJ1-3; CDR3 length: 11; CDR3 protein: CSARRPNTIYF
V gene: TRBV7-8; J gene: TRBJ1-6; CDR3 length: 16; CDR3 protein: CASSLEGPGGRSPLHF
V gene: TRBV7-9; J gene: TRBJ2-7; CDR3 length: 16; CDR3 protein: CASSQGILAGAYEQYF
V gene: TRBV12-3/TRBV12-4; J gene: TRBJ1-5; CDR3 length: 14; CDR3 protein: CASTLGGLGQPQHF
V gene: TRBV11-3; J gene: TRBJ1-1; CDR3 length: 11; CDR3 protein: CASSLEGEAFF
V gene: TRBV6-6; J gene: TRBJ1-5; CDR3 length: 13; CDR3 protein: CASSYDGRQPQHF
V gene: TRBV7-2; J gene: TRBJ1-1; CDR3 length: 13; CDR3 protein: CASSSGLGREAFF
V gene: TRBV7-2; J gene: TRBJ2-5; CDR3 length: 16; CDR3 protein: CASSLSRPSGTETQYF
V gene: TRBV11-2; J gene: TRBJ2-7; CDR3 length: 15; CDR3 protein: CASSLGFSGRNEQYF
V gene: TRBV24-1; J gene: TRBJ1-5; CDR3 length: 16; CDR3 protein: CATSIRTDYSNQPQHF
V gene: TRBV20-1; J gene: TRBJ1-1; CDR3 length: 14; CDR3 protein: CSARRGAVGTEAFF
V gene: TRBV7-8; J gene: TRBJ1-4; CDR3 length: 16; CDR3 protein: CVSSPSGRATNEKLFF
V gene: TRBV25-1; J gene: TRBJ1-1; CDR3 length: 15; CDR3 protein: CASSHTRTGNTEAFF
V gene: TRBV25-1; J gene: TRBJ2-5; CDR3 length: 13; CDR3 protein: CASSPLTRETQYF
V gene: TRBV20-1; J gene: TRBJ2-7; CDR3 length: 14; CDR3 protein: CSARDFSSGNEQYF
V gene: TRBV7-9; J gene: TRBJ2-2; CDR3 length: 15; CDR3 protein: CASSLLAGRTGELFF
V gene: TRBV20-1; J gene: TRBJ1-5; CDR3 length: 14; CDR3 protein: CSALLRFVNQPQHF
V gene: TRBV10-3; J gene: TRBJ1-2; CDR3 length: 15; CDR3 protein: CASSYSRARGSGYTF
V gene: TRBV7-9; J gene: TRBJ2-7; CDR3 length: 14; CDR3 protein: CASSQGHNSYEQYF
V gene: TRBV9; J gene: TRBJ1-2; CDR3 length: 12; CDR3 protein: CASSTSTGGYTF
V gene: TRBV20-1; J gene: TRBJ1-1; CDR3 length: 14; CDR3 protein: CSAPTEGGHTEAFF
V gene: TRBV5-8; J gene: TRBJ1-2; CDR3 length: 13; CDR3 protein: CASSPLGTYGYTF
V gene: TRBV25-1; J gene: TRBJ1-6; CDR3 length: 16; CDR3 protein: CASSRELSSYNSPLHF
V gene: TRBV9; J gene: TRBJ2-5; CDR3 length: 15; CDR3 protein: CASSPLAGDGKTQYF
V gene: TRBV11-1; J gene: TRBJ2-5; CDR3 length: 12; CDR3 protein: CASSLGKETQYF
V gene: TRBV7-9; J gene: TRBJ1-1; CDR3 length: 15; CDR3 protein: CASSLVWQGGTEAFF
V gene: TRBV7-9; J gene: TRBJ2-2; CDR3 length: 16; CDR3 protein: CASGTQGKANTGELFF
V gene: TRBV19; J gene: TRBJ1-1; CDR3 length: 15; CDR3 protein: CASDTGQSGHTEAFF
V gene: TRBV6-6; J gene: TRBJ1-3; CDR3 length: 15; CDR3 protein: CASSYEPLGGNTIYF
V gene: TRBV7-9; J gene: TRBJ2-7; CDR3 length: 15; CDR3 protein: CASSLVGGLYYEQYF
V gene: TRBV7-9; J gene: TRBJ2-2; CDR3 length: 16; CDR3 protein: CASSLLYGSTTGELFF
V gene: TRBV25-1; J gene: TRBJ2-2; CDR3 length: 15; CDR3 protein: CASSPGVGNDGELFF
V gene: TRBV29-1; J gene: TRBJ1-5; CDR3 length: 14; CDR3 protein: CSVAKGGSNQPQHF
V gene: TRBV10-3; J gene: TRBJ1-1; CDR3 length: 17; CDR3 protein: CASDGDRRRSMNTEAFF
V gene: TRBV19; J gene: TRBJ1-1; CDR3 length: 15; CDR3 protein: CASSIVTGRGTEAFF
V gene: TRBV11-2; J gene: TRBJ1-1; CDR3 length: 12; CDR3 protein: CASSLSGSVAFF
V gene: TRBV29-1; J gene: TRBJ1-2; CDR3 length: 17; CDR3 protein: CSVELAGEIGQDYGYTF
V gene: TRBV14; J gene: TRBJ2-2; CDR3 length: 15; CDR3 protein: CASSPRTGRAGELFF
V gene: TRBV14; J gene: TRBJ2-2; CDR3 length: 13; CDR3 protein: CASSPTATEELFF
V gene: TRBV25-1; J gene: TRBJ1-6; CDR3 length: 15; CDR3 protein: CASSLTGAGPIPLHF